These 14 T cell receptor beta chains were all obtained from the same sample, sequenced in a study of blood T cell repertoires in COVID-19 (TCRdb year 2020). Library creation used the immunoSEQ multiplex PCR assay. TCRdb took over this immuneACCESS table, retaining in-frame rearrangements with V and J assigned. Such tables are incomplete; in checked studies, under half of the missing clones stem from an unresolved V gene, and the remainder is unexplained. For this sample there are some 25,000 clones; approximately 78% appear just once. About 2.5% of the sample is held by the ten biggest clonotypes. The sequenced sample consisted of peripheral blood. These receptors all stem from a woman in her seventies with COVID-19, enrolled during active disease.

This clone was seen a few times. The V call is TRBV6-2 or TRBV6-3, the J call TRBJ1-5; D may be TRBD1 (6 bases). V was shortened by 5 bases and J by 5 bases, with 16 bases between the two germline ends. Germline assignment: CDR1 MNHEY and CDR2 SVGEGT. The CDR3 length is 15 residues. The CDR3 coding sequence is TGTGCCAGCAGTCGGGCGGGGGGGCCTGATCAGCCCCAGCATTTT. Translating it yields CASSRAGGPDQPQHF.

This chain uses TRBV24-1 with TRBJ2-1; 7 nucleotides line up with TRBD2. V lost 2 bases and J lost 7; bases outside the gene matches: 13. The CDR3 extends over 17 amino acids. Germline V CDR1 and CDR2: KGHDR, SFDVKD. CDR3 DNA: TGTGCCACCAGTGATTACCCGAATAGCGGGCATAGGAATGAGCAGTTCTTC. It translates to CATSDYPNSGHRNEQFF.

The chain couples TRBV7-3 to TRBJ2-1; a possible D gene is TRBD2 (6 bases). Germline V gene sequence: CDR1 SGHTA, CDR2 FQGTGA. The ends were cut back, 2 bases at V and 5 bases at J, with 16 bases in the middle. The CDR3 extends over 16 amino acids. CDR3 in DNA: TGTGCCAGCAGCTTAGACGGGACTCCCGTCCACAATGAGCAGTTCTTC. This sequence encodes CASSLDGTPVHNEQFF.

The chain recombines TRBV7-9 with TRBJ1-3, with D possibly TRBD1 on 5 matching bases. V gave up 6 bases and J gave up 8 bases, with 14 bases separating them. Germline V CDR1 and CDR2: SEHNR, FQNEAQ (reference sequence). CDR3 length: 13 residues. The CDR3 nucleotides are TGTGCCAGCAGTCGACAGACGCAAGACACCATATATTTT. Amino acid sequence: CASSRQTQDTIYF.

The V gene is TRBV28, the J gene TRBJ1-1, with 7 nucleotides matching TRBD1. The CDR3 is 14 residues long. The J segment lost 1 base and the V segment lost 5 bases, leaving 4 bases of the junction unmatched. Germline V gene sequence: CDR1 MDHEN, CDR2 SYDVKM. The CDR3 DNA sequence: TGTGCCAGCAGTACCCAGGGGGGGAACACTGAAGCTTTCTTT. Translated, it gives CASSTQGGNTEAFF.

The genes are TRBV13 and TRBJ1-1, with 8 bases aligning to TRBD1. This CDR3 region has 16 residues. The V and J ends lost 5 bases and 1 base, in that order; junction bases with no gene match: 9. Germline-derived CDR1 and CDR2 are PRHDT and FYEKMQ (reference sequence). CDR3 bases: TGTGCCAGCAGCACAGGGGGGCGCCATGGGAACACTGAAGCTTTCTTT. As protein: CASSTGGRHGNTEAFF.

The chain uses TRBV19 and TRBJ2-7; 9 nucleotides match TRBD1. Per germline, CDR1 LNHDA and CDR2 SQIVND (reference sequence). The CDR3 is 15 residues long. With V trimmed by 3 bases and J by 2 bases, 5 bases remained unmatched. CDR3 nucleotide sequence: TGTGCCAGTAGTATCGGGACAGGGAGTCCCTACGAGCAGTACTTC. Protein: CASSIGTGSPYEQYF. The entire variable domain, with the rest obtained from reference TRBV19 and TRBJ2-7, is as follows: DGGITQSPKYLFRKEGQNVTLSCEQNLNHDAMYWYRQDPGQGLRLIYYSQIVNDFQKGDIAEGYSVSREKKESFPLTVTSAQKNPTAFYLCASSIGTGSPYEQYFGPGTRLTVT.

This clone appeared once. V gene TRBV18 combines with J gene TRBJ1-2; D unclear. The CDR3 contains 14 residues. V gave up 6 bases and J gave up 2 bases, with 13 bases separating them. Germline values: CDR1 KGHSH, CDR2 LQKENI. CDR3 residues: CASSPFDGNYGYTF. CDR3 nucleotide sequence: TGTGCCAGCTCCCCGTTCGACGGGAACTATGGCTACACCTTC.

The chain is built from TRBV6-6 and TRBJ1-1; 8 positions match TRBD1. Losses at the gene ends were 4 bases for V and 5 bases for J; bases not matched to a gene: 6. CDR3 length: 14 amino acids. CDR1 MNHNY and CDR2 SVGAGI come from the germline V gene (reference sequence). The CDR3 is CASSFGQGLTEAFF. For the CDR3, the DNA is TGTGCCAGCAGTTTCGGACAGGGTTTGACTGAAGCTTTCTTT.

The V call is TRBV6-4, the J call TRBJ2-3; weak D call: TRBD2 (6 bases). Germline V gene sequence: CDR1 MRHNA, CDR2 SNTAGT. This CDR3 spans 17 amino acids. V lost 0 bases and J lost 1, with 14 bases in between. Here the CDR3 DNA reads TGTGCCAGCAGTGACTCGAGTACAGCGGGCCGCACAGATACGCAGTATTTT. Residues: CASSDSSTAGRTDTQYF.

The V and J genes are TRBV9 and TRBJ2-6; TRBD1 aligns across 8 bases. This CDR3 is built from 15 residues. The germline V gene has CDR1 SGDLS and CDR2 YYNGEE. The V gene end was trimmed by 3 bases and the J gene end by 2 bases; junction bases not matched to a gene: 1. The CDR3 nucleotides read TGTGCCAGCAGCGAGGGACAGGCTGGGGCCAACGTCCTGACTTTC. Translated: CASSEGQAGANVLTF.

V gene TRBV29-1 combines with J gene TRBJ2-3; unclear D gene. Trimming stripped 2 bases from V and 0 bases from J, with 15 bases between. Germline V CDR1 and CDR2: SQVTM, ANQGSEA. The CDR3 is 16 amino acids. This chain's CDR3 is CSVEPPRPISTDTQYF. In DNA, the CDR3 is TGCAGCGTTGAACCCCCGCGGCCAATTAGCACAGATACGCAGTATTTT.

The gene calls are TRBV6-2 or TRBV6-3 and TRBJ2-7, with 10 bases identical to TRBD2. Germline CDR1 MNHEY, CDR2 SVGEGT. V shed 6 bases and J 0 bases; nucleotides not matched to a gene: 5. The CDR3 contains 15 residues. The CDR3 loop is CASSGLAVSSYEQYV. Here the CDR3 DNA reads TGTGCCAGCAGCGGACTAGCGGTGAGCTCCTACGAGCAGTACGTC.

V and J are TRBV4-3 and TRBJ1-4, with a weak D call TRBD1 (5 bases). This CDR3 contains 17 residues. The V gene lost 4 bases and the J gene lost 0 bases, with 15 bases spanning the gap. Germline values: CDR1 LGHNA, CDR2 YSLEER. The chain's CDR3 is CASSPGQLAATNEKLFF. DNA of the CDR3: TGCGCCAGCAGCCCAGGGCAGCTGGCTGCAACTAATGAAAAACTGTTTTTT.